These T cell receptor beta chains were read from a single sample in a study of T cell responses to AZD1222 COVID-19 vaccine. Clones were sequenced by immunoSEQ multiplex PCR, and TCRdb holds only the in-frame ones, with some missing. The sample includes 120,000 to 150,000 clones, about 81% of them seen just once. Source: peripheral blood, taken on day 0 of MenACWY control vaccination. These receptors came from an adult in good health. The CDR3 runs from the conserved cysteine through the conserved F or W.

j_gene,v_gene,CDR3aa
TRBJ2-5,TRBV18,CASSPQLAETQYF
TRBJ2-1,TRBV5-1,CASSPAGATFYNEQFF
TRBJ2-4,TRBV21-1,CASSKDGTLKNIQYF
TRBJ1-6,TRBV9,CASSGIGSPLHF
TRBJ1-2,TRBV6-5,CASSQSVGTPHGYTF
TRBJ1-1,TRBV10-3,CAISESRVGNTEAFF
TRBJ2-7,TRBV3-1/TRBV3-2,CASSRQDKYEQYF
TRBJ1-1,TRBV12-3/TRBV12-4,CASGKGQGMEAFF
TRBJ2-1,TRBV20-1,CSASGIRSGGANHEQFF
TRBJ1-2,TRBV11-2,CASSPEGYGYTF
TRBJ1-6,TRBV18,CASSRRQVDNSPLHF
TRBJ2-6,TRBV7-3,CASSGAGEGAIAGANVLTF
TRBJ1-2,TRBV19,CASSFSAPYGYTF
TRBJ2-7,TRBV27,CASSSTQGLGTQYF
TRBJ1-1,TRBV15,CATSRDGLANTEAFF
TRBJ2-5,TRBV9,CASSVRPGDQETQYF
TRBJ2-7,TRBV6-2/TRBV6-3,CASSPPTSGVYEQYF
TRBJ1-3,TRBV9,CASSLSWGAGNTIYF
TRBJ2-1,TRBV28,CASSRPPGHTPNEQFF
TRBJ1-2,TRBV6-5,CVSGGPPNYGYTF
TRBJ2-2,TRBV5-1,CASSLIGRTQGTGELFF
TRBJ2-7,TRBV28,CASSIPNRGGEQYF
TRBJ1-1,TRBV15,CATSRARPRVGEFEAFF